Following are 7 T cell receptor beta chains from one sample sequenced in a study of PD-1 blockade in classical Hodgkin lymphoma. Documented time point: cycle 4 day 1 (C4D1), after more than five weeks of nivolumab. Every patient had relapsed following autologous stem cell transplantation, and cohorts differed in brentuximab vedotin exposure. Method: immunoSEQ multiplex PCR; TCRdb's copy keeps in-frame clones and lacks some. The sample holds about 47,000 clones, 85% to 90% seen once. This specimen consisted of peripheral blood mononuclear cells (PBMCs), obtained before the fourth cycle of nivolumab. The receptor source for this set is a human donor with classical Hodgkin lymphoma.

V usage is TRBV6-5 and J usage is TRBJ1-1; D unresolved. The V gene lost 5 bases and the J gene lost 0 bases, with 4 bases spanning the gap. Germline CDR1 is MNHEY and CDR2 is SVGAGI. This CDR3 comprises 12 residues. The CDR3 region is CASSQMNTEAFF. The DNA for the CDR3 is TGTGCCAGCAGTCAGATGAACACTGAAGCTTTCTTT.

The rearrangement uses TRBV10-3 and TRBJ2-7; 9 bases align to TRBD1. V shed 6 bases, J shed 5 bases, and the junction held 8 bases outside the gene matches. The CDR3 has 14 amino acids. Looked up from germline, CDR1 is ENHRY and CDR2 is SYGVKD. Here the CDR3 DNA reads TGTGCCATCAGCTCCGGGACAGGGAACCACGAGCAGTACTTC. Its protein is CAISSGTGNHEQYF.

This clone was seen a single time. The chain links TRBV10-2 to TRBJ2-7; possibly TRBD1 for D (5 bases). V lost 8 bases, J lost 2 bases, and 19 bases lay in between. This CDR3 has 15 amino acids. Germline V lookup: CDR1 WSHSY, CDR2 SAAADI. CDR3 DNA: TGCGCCAGCCTGGGGCTATGGAAGGGGACCTACGAGCAGTACTTC. Protein: CASLGLWKGTYEQYF.

The sample holds one count of this clone. The CDR3 nucleotides read TGTGCCAGCAGCCTTCTTACTAGAACCTACGAGCAGTACTTC. Protein: CASSLLTRTYEQYF. V is TRBV27 and J is TRBJ2-7, with D perhaps TRBD2 (5 bases). The CDR3 loop spans 14 amino acids. The germline V and J ends were trimmed by 6 bases and 2 bases, with 14 bases remaining between them. The germline CDR1 and CDR2 sequences are MNHEY and SMNVEV (reference sequence).

The gene calls are TRBV7-8 and TRBJ2-5; 9 positions match TRBD2. The CDR3 spans 16 residues. V dropped 3 bases and J dropped 5; count of bases not matched to a gene: 10. CDR1 and CDR2 (germline): SGHVS, FQNEAQ. In nucleotides, the CDR3 is TGTGCCAGCAGCTTTTACGGAGCGGGAGGACCGGAGACCCAGTACTTC. Its translation is CASSFYGAGGPETQYF.

The chain uses TRBV7-9 and TRBJ2-7; D is unresolved. The CDR3 runs to 12 residues. The V gene's germline CDR1 is SEHNR and CDR2 FQNEAQ (reference sequence). The germline V and J ends were trimmed by 7 bases and 3 bases, with 10 bases remaining between them. CDR3 amino acids: CASNGRDYEQYF. CDR3 in DNA: TGTGCCAGCAACGGAAGGGACTACGAGCAGTACTTC.

The rearrangement uses TRBV29-1 and TRBJ2-5, with a weak D call TRBD1 (6 bases). Trimming cost V 7 bases and J 5 bases, with 20 bases left between them. Germline assignment: CDR1 SQVTM and CDR2 ANQGSEA. The CDR3 is 14 amino acids. The CDR3 region has the DNA TGCAGCGCGGACGTCACAGGGTTCCGGGAGACCCAGTACTTC. Encoded protein: CSADVTGFRETQYF.